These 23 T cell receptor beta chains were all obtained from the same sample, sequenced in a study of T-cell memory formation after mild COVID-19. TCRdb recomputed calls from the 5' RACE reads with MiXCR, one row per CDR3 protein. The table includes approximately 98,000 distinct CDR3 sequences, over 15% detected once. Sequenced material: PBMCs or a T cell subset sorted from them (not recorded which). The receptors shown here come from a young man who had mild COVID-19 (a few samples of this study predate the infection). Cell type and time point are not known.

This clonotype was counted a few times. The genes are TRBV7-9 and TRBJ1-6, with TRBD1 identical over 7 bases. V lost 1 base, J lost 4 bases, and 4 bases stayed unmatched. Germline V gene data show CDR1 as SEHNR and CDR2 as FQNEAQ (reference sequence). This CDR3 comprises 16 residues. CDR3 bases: TGTGCCAGCAGCTTAGGGACAGGTGCTTATAATTCACCCCTCCACTTT. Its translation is CASSLGTGAYNSPLHF.

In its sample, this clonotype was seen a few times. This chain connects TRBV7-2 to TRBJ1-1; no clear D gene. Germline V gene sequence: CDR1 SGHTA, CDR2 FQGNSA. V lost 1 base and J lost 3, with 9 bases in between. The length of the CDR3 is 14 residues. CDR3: CASSLEYTDTEAFF. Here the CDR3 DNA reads TGTGCCAGCAGCTTAGAGTATACTGACACTGAAGCTTTCTTT.

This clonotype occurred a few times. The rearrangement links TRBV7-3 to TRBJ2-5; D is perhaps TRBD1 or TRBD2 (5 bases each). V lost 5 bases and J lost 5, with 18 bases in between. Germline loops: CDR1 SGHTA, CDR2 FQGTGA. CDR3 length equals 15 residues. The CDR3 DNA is TGTGCCAGCAGCCGGACGGGTGGGGCTAGCGAGACCCAGTACTTC. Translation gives CASSRTGGASETQYF.

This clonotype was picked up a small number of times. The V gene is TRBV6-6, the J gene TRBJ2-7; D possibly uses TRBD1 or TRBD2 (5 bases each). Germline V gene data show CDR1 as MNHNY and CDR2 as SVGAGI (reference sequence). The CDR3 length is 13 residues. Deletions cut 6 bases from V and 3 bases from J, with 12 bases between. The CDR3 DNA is TGTGCCAGCAGGGAGGAAGGGGTCTACGAGCAGTACGTC. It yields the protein CASREEGVYEQYV.

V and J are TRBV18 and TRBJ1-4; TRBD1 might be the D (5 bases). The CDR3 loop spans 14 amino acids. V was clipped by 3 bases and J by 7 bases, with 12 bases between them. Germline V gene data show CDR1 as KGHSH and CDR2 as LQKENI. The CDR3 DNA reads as TGTGCCAGCTCACCTAGCAGGGAGAGTGAAAAACTGTTTTTT. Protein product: CASSPSRESEKLFF.

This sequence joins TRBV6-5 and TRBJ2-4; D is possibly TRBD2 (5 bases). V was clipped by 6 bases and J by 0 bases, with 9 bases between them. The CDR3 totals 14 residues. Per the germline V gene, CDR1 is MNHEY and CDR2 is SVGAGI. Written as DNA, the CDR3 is TGTGCCAGCAGCCAGGCGGGAGCCAAAAACATTCAGTACTTC. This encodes CASSQAGAKNIQYF.

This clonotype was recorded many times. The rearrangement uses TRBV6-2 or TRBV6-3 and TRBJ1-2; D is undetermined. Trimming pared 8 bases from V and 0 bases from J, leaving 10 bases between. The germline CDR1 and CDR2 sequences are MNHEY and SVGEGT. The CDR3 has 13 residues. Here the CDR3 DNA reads TGTGCCAGCTGGACGCTAGCTAACTATGGCTACACCTTC. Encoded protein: CASWTLANYGYTF.

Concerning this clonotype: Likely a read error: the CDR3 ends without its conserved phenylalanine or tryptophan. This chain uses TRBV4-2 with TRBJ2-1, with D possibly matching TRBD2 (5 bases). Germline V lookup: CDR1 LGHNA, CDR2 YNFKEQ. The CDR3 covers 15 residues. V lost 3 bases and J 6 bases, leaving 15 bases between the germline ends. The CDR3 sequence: CASSQSSGSGNEQFL. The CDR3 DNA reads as TGTGCCAGCAGCCAGTCTTCGGGGTCCGGCAATGAGCAGTTCTTA.

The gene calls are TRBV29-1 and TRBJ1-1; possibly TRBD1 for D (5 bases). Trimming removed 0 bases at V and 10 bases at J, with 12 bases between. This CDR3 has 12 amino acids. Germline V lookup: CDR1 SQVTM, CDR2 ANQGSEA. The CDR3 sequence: CSVEDPGDGAFF. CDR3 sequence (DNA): TGCAGCGTTGAAGATCCGGGGGATGGAGCTTTCTTT.

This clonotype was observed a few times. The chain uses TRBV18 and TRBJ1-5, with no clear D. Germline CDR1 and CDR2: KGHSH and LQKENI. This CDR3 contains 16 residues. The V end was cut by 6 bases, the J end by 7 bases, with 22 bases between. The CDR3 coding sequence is TGTGCCAGCTCCCTTTCTGACACCGACACCGGGCAGCCCCAGCATTTT. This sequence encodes CASSLSDTDTGQPQHF.

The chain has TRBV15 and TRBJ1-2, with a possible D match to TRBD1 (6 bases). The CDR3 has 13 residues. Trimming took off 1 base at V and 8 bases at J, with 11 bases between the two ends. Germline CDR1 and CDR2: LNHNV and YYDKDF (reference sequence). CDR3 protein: CATSRGQAEGYTF. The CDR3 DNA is TGTGCCACCAGCAGAGGACAGGCGGAGGGCTACACCTTC.

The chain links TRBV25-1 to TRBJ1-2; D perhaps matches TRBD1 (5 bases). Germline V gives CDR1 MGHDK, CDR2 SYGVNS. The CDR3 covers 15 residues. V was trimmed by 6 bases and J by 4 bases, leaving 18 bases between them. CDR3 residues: CASSVGTVLGYGYTF. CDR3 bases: TGTGCCAGCAGCGTTGGGACGGTCCTAGGCTATGGCTACACCTTC.

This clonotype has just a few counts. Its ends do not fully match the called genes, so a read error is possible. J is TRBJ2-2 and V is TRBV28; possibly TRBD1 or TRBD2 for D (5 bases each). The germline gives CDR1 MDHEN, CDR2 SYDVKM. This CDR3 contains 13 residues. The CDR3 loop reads CARGRANTGELFF. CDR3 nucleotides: TGCGCCCGGGGCAGGGCGAACACCGGGGAGCTGTTTTTT.

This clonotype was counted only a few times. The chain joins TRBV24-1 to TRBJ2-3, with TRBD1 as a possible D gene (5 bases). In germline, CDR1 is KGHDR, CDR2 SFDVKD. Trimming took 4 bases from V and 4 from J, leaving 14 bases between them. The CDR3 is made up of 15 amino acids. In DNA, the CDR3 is TGTGCCACCAGTGACGTATGGCAGGGCGCAGATACGCAGTATTTT. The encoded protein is CATSDVWQGADTQYF.

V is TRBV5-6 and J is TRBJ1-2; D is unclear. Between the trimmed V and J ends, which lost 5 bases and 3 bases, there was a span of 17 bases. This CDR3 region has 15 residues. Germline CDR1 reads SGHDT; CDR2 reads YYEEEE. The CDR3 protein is CASRIAVKADYGYTF. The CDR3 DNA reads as TGTGCCAGCAGGATTGCGGTGAAGGCAGACTATGGCTACACCTTC.

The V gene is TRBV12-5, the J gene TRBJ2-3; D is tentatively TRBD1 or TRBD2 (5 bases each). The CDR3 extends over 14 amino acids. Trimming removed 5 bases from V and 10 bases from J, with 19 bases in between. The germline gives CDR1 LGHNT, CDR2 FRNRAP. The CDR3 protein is CASGLGTAAEPQYF. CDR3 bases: TGTGCTAGTGGTCTAGGGACCGCGGCCGAGCCGCAGTATTTT.

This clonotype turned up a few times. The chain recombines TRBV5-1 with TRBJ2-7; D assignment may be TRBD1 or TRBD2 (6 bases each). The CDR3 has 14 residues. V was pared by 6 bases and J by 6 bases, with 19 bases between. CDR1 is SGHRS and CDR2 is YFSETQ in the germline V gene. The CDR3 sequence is CASTNGAGEVEQYF. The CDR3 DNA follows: TGCGCCAGCACCAACGGGGCAGGGGAGGTCGAGCAGTACTTC.

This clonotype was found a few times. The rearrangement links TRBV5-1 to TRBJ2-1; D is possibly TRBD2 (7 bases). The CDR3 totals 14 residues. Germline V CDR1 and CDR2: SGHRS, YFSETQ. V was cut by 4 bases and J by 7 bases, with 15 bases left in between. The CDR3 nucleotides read TGCGCCAGCAGCGTCGGGGGGCCGGGGAATGAGCAGTTCTTC. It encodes CASSVGGPGNEQFF.

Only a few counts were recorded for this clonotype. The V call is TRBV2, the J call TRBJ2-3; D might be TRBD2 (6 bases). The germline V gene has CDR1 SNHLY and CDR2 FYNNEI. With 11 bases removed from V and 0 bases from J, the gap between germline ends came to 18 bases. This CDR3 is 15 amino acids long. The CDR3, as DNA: TGTGCCGGGACCCCCCCGGGGACTAGCACAGATACGCAGTATTTT. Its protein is CAGTPPGTSTDTQYF.

The CDR3 DNA reads TGTGCCATCAGTGAGGGTGGACAGAGGGAGACCCAGTACTTC. It is translated as CAISEGGQRETQYF. The rearrangement links TRBV10-3 to TRBJ2-5; perhaps TRBD1 as D (6 bases). V was clipped by 2 bases and J by 5 bases, with 12 bases between them. Germline V lookup: CDR1 ENHRY, CDR2 SYGVKD. This CDR3 region has 14 residues.

CDR3 loop: CASSGRGYSYEQYF. In DNA form, the CDR3 reads TGTGCCAGCAGTGGCAGGGGTTATTCCTACGAGCAGTACTTC. The chain has TRBV2 and TRBJ2-7; a weak D match, TRBD1 (6 bases). The V end lost 4 bases, the J end lost 1 base, and 11 bases lay between the germline ends. The CDR3 is 14 residues long. CDR1 SNHLY and CDR2 FYNNEI come from the germline V gene.

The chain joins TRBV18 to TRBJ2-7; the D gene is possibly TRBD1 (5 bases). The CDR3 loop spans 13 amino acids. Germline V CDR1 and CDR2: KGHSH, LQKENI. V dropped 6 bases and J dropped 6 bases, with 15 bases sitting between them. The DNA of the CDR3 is TGTGCCAGCTCTAGAGACAGTAGGAGCGAGCAGTACGTC. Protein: CASSRDSRSEQYV.

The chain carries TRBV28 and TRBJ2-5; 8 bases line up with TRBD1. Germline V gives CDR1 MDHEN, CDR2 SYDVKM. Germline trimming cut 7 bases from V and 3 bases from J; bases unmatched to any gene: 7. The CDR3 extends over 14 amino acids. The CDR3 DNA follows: TGTGCCAGCATCCCAGGGGGCACGGAAGAGACCCAGTACTTC. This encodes CASIPGGTEETQYF.